This T cell receptor (beta chain) derives from a study of Ad26.COV2.S vaccination and SARS-CoV-2 variants. The protocol was immunoSEQ multiplex PCR, while the TCRdb copy is restricted to in-frame clones and leaves out a portion. The sample shows some 190,000 clones, 70% to 90% of them seen only once. Whole-study findings and limits: Analyses of TCR breadth and depth may have underestimated total T cell responses. Substantial breadth in spike-specific CD8+ and CD4+ T cell responses was reportedly seen after vaccination. Recipients given vaccine exceeded placebo recipients in spike-specific TCR breadth. Placebo and vaccine recipients had non-spike TCR breadth that was similar.

On this clone itself: Its target is unknown.

Trimming took 3 bases from V and 1 from J; bases not matched to a gene: 4. CDR3 length: 15 residues. CDR1 is SGDLS, CDR2 YYNGEE, per germline. Sample: peripheral blood, taken after recovery from COVID-19. The clonotype originates from a human donor who had recovered from COVID-19. This sequence joins TRBV9 and TRBJ2-5; 9 bases agree with TRBD2. The CDR3 region has the DNA TGTGCCAGCAGCGGGAGCGGGAGGCCCCAAGAGACCCAGTACTTC. Amino acid sequence: CASSGSGRPQETQYF.